This TCR beta chain was identified in a study of blood T cell dynamics during melanoma immunotherapy. Time point indicated: week 3, after first cycle of checkpoint inhibitor. Patients with prior systemic cancer treatment, concomitant immunosuppressants, or other active malignancies were excluded. Sequencing was performed with immunoSEQ multiplex PCR; in TCRdb, only in-frame clones are kept and a portion is missing. Among some 12,000 clones listed, around nine tenths were seen once. V dropped 11 bases and J dropped 3 bases, with 14 bases sitting between them. CDR3 length: 12 amino acids. Germline-derived CDR1 and CDR2 are MGHDK and SYGVNS.

The material was blood, obtained from a patient treated with checkpoint blockade. This receptor was obtained from a human donor with melanoma. This chain links TRBV25-1 with TRBJ2-7; perhaps TRBD1 as D (6 bases). CDR3 in amino acids: CASEGDNYEQYF. The CDR3 nucleotides read TGTGCCTCCGAGGGGGATAACTACGAGCAGTACTTC.